The 10 T cell receptor beta chains presented below share a single source sample, sequenced in a study of early T cells in non-severe SARS-CoV-2 infection. TCRdb re-called the 5' RACE reads with MiXCR, one entry per CDR3 protein. The sample records 20,000 to 25,000 distinct CDR3 sequences, around 5% being singletons. The sample consisted of whole blood. Receptors were obtained from an adult who was a healthcare worker with PCR-confirmed SARS-CoV-2 infection or an uninfected control (not recorded which).

This clonotype has a count of ten or more. The CDR3 loop reads CASSPGTGEAGELFF. The CDR3 region has the DNA TGTGCCAGCAGCCCGGGGACAGGGGAGGCAGGGGAGCTGTTTTTT. The chain joins TRBV7-2 to TRBJ2-2; 10 bases align to TRBD1. This CDR3 is built from 15 residues. Germline trimming cut 5 bases from V and 8 bases from J; bases unmatched to any gene: 8. The germline V gene has CDR1 SGHTA and CDR2 FQGNSA.

This clonotype was observed many times. The chain employs TRBV24-1 and TRBJ2-6, with TRBD1 matching 7 bases. This CDR3 region has 17 residues. J gave up 0 bases and V 4 bases, and 5 bases lay outside the gene matches. Germline assignment: CDR1 KGHDR and CDR2 SFDVKD. CDR3 in amino acids: CATSDPQGRSGANVLTF. The CDR3 bases are TGTGCCACCAGTGACCCACAGGGGCGCTCTGGGGCCAACGTCCTGACTTTC.

CDR3 coding DNA: TGCGGTCTCAACAGGGGGCGCGGCGGGGAGCTGTTTTTT. Residues: CGLNRGRGGELFF. This chain joins TRBV20-1 and TRBJ2-2; TRBD1 matches 9 bases. Germline assignment: CDR1 DFQATT and CDR2 SNEGSKA (reference sequence). The CDR3 consists of 13 residues.

This clonotype was seen ten or more times. CDR3 sequence (DNA): TGCAGTGCCCAAGCTAGCGGGAGCCCCCTCTCCTACAATGAGCAGTTCTTC. It encodes CSAQASGSPLSYNEQFF. The rearrangement links TRBV20-1 to TRBJ2-1; TRBD2 matches 10 bases. J lost 0 bases, V lost 6 bases, and 11 bases had no gene match. Germline values: CDR1 DFQATT, CDR2 SNEGSKA (reference sequence). The CDR3 length is 17 residues.

Judged by abundance, this clonotype is medium-sized. V gene TRBV10-3 combines with J gene TRBJ2-5, with D hard to call. CDR1 is ENHRY, CDR2 SYGVKD, per germline. The germline V and J ends were trimmed by 3 bases and 0 bases, with 5 bases remaining between them. The CDR3 extends over 13 amino acids. The DNA of the CDR3 is TGTGCCATCAGTGAAGGGTACCAAGAGACCCAGTACTTC. Residues: CAISEGYQETQYF.

This clonotype was counted ten times or more. The chain recombines TRBV10-3 with TRBJ2-2, with D maybe TRBD1 (5 bases). V was shortened by 3 bases and J by 5 bases, with 10 bases between the two germline ends. This CDR3 region has 14 residues. Per the germline V gene, CDR1 is ENHRY and CDR2 is SYGVKD. CDR3 sequence: CAISDSGYTGELFF. CDR3 nucleotide sequence: TGTGCCATCAGTGACTCAGGGTATACCGGGGAGCTGTTTTTT.

This clonotype appeared many times. This chain connects TRBV28 to TRBJ2-5, with D perhaps assigned TRBD1 or TRBD2 (5 bases each). The CDR3 sequence is 17 residues long. V lost 6 bases to trimming and J lost 5 bases, with 25 bases between them. The V gene's germline CDR1 is MDHEN and CDR2 SYDVKM. The CDR3 bases are TGTGCCAGCAGCACCCTTTCGGGGCTGTCGGTGATGGAGACCCAGTACTTC. Translating it yields CASSTLSGLSVMETQYF.

This clonotype was seen repeatedly, ten times or more. The chain employs TRBV27 and TRBJ2-1, with 7 bases that match TRBD1. Trimming removed 6 bases from V and 0 bases from J; junction bases left unmatched: 8. The CDR3 loop spans 16 amino acids. In germline, CDR1 is MNHEY, CDR2 SMNVEV (reference sequence). The CDR3 loop reads CASSVNTGVSYNEQFF. The CDR3 nucleotides read TGTGCCAGCAGCGTTAATACAGGGGTCTCCTACAATGAGCAGTTCTTC.

This clonotype showed up just a few times. J is TRBJ2-3 and V is TRBV11-2, with 12 bases that match TRBD2. The germline V gene has CDR1 SGHAT and CDR2 FQNNGV. Trimming cost V 10 bases and J 0 bases; bases outside gene matches: 11. The CDR3 contains 17 residues. The CDR3 DNA reads as TGTGCCATTTACGGGGGGACTAGCGGGTTTAGCACAGATACGCAGTATTTT. Amino acid sequence: CAIYGGTSGFSTDTQYF.

This clonotype was recorded at least ten times. J is TRBJ2-7 and V is TRBV4-3, with 8 positions matching TRBD2. Germline CDR1 is LGHNA and CDR2 is YSLEER. This CDR3 is built from 15 residues. The J segment lost 6 bases and the V segment lost 0 bases, leaving 7 bases of the junction unmatched. The CDR3 sequence is CASSQDWLAGCEQYV. Here the CDR3 DNA reads TGCGCCAGCAGCCAAGATTGGCTAGCGGGCTGCGAGCAGTACGTC.